Below, 7 T cell receptor beta chains from the same sample are listed, as sequenced in a study of blood T cells in healthy people across ages. Then a second PCR, running roughly 6 to 12 cycles, was carried out with a sample-barcoded 5' primer and a J-beta primer mix. MiXCR, applied by TCRdb to the 5' RACE reads, yields one record per CDR3 protein. This table holds some 640,000 distinct CDR3 sequences, approximately 30% found once. The sequencing input was blood. The receptors originated from a woman of 80 years or more in good health.

This clonotype was seen many times. The rearrangement links TRBV7-9 to TRBJ2-1; 10 bases align to TRBD2. This CDR3 comprises 15 residues. V lost 0 bases, J lost 7 bases, and 3 bases stayed unmatched. Germline assignment: CDR1 SEHNR and CDR2 FQNEAQ (reference sequence). The CDR3 DNA follows: TGTGCCAGCAGCTTAGCTAGCGGGGGGTGGAATGAGCAGTTCTTC. It is translated as CASSLASGGWNEQFF.

Details on this clonotype: Being one base from a much bigger clone, this may be a read error. The V call is TRBV5-1, the J call TRBJ1-1, with D possibly matching TRBD1 (6 bases). This CDR3 region has 13 residues. Germline V gives CDR1 SGHRS, CDR2 YFSETQ. V shed 6 bases and J shed 0 bases, with 9 bases lying between them. The DNA of the CDR3 is TGCGCCAGCACAGGGGCCCTGAACACTGAAGCTTTCTTT. Its translation is CASTGALNTEAFF. Full variable domain (missing parts from reference TRBV5-1 and TRBJ1-1): KAGVTQTPRYLIKTRGQQVTLSCSPISGHRSVSWYQQTPGQGLQFLFEYFSETQRNKGNFPGRFSGRQFSNSRSEMNVSTLELGDSALYLCASTGALNTEAFFGQGTRLTVV.

This clonotype was counted many times. This sequence joins TRBV7-2 and TRBJ2-1; 9 bases fit TRBD1. The trim removed 5 bases at V and 4 bases at J, leaving 9 bases unmatched. The CDR3 sequence is 16 residues long. Germline V CDR1 and CDR2: SGHTA, FQGNSA. The CDR3 DNA reads TGTGCCAGCAGCCGCCAGGCCGGGACAGGGTACAATGAGCAGTTCTTC. Its translation is CASSRQAGTGYNEQFF.

This clonotype came up many times. The chain is built from TRBV7-2 and TRBJ1-2; TRBD1 matches at 12 bases. CDR3 length: 17 amino acids. V was clipped by 1 base and J by 4 bases; unmatched bases: 7. Germline CDR1 SGHTA, CDR2 FQGNSA. The CDR3 nucleotides read TGTGCCAGCAGCTTAGAAGGTTTGGGACAGGGGGCCTATGGCTACACCTTC. Its protein product is CASSLEGLGQGAYGYTF.

The rearrangement uses TRBV5-5 and TRBJ1-1; TRBD1 agrees at 9 bases. V trimming: 4 bases; J trimming: 5 bases; junction bases outside the gene matches: 12. CDR3 length: 16 amino acids. The V gene's germline CDR1 is SGHKS and CDR2 YYEKEE (reference sequence). The CDR3 here is CASSEIKQGAGTEAFF. In DNA, the CDR3 is TGTGCCAGCAGCGAAATAAAACAGGGGGCGGGTACTGAAGCTTTCTTT.

This clonotype appeared many times. This rearrangement joins TRBV6-5 to TRBJ2-7, with TRBD2 matching 8 bases. Trimming cost V 8 bases and J 1 base; bases outside gene matches: 7. Germline lookup yields CDR1 MNHEY and CDR2 SVGAGI. CDR3 length equals 14 residues. The CDR3 region has the DNA TGTGCCAGCCAGAGCGGGGGCTCATCCTACGAGCAGTACTTC. Its translation is CASQSGGSSYEQYF.

This clonotype came up many times. The chain is built from TRBV20-1 and TRBJ1-4; 9 positions agree with TRBD1. The V gene's germline CDR1 is DFQATT and CDR2 SNEGSKA (reference sequence). After removal of 3 bases from V and 8 bases from J, the junction contained 13 bases not matched to a gene. This CDR3 has 16 residues. CDR3 nucleotide sequence: TGCAGTGCTAGCTCCCAGGGACAGGGAGGTGGGGAAAAACTGTTTTTT. Its protein is CSASSQGQGGGEKLFF.